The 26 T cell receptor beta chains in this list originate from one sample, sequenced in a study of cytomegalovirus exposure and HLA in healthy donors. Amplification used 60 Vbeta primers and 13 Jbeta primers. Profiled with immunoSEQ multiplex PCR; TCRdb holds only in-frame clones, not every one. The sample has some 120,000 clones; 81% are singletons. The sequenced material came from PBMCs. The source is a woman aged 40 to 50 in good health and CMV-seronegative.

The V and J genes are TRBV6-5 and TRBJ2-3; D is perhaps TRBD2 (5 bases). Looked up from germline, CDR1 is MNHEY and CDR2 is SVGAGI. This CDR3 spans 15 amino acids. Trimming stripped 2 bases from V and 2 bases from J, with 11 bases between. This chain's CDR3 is CASSYNGGLTDTQYF. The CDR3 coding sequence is TGTGCCAGCAGTTACAACGGCGGACTCACAGATACGCAGTATTTT.

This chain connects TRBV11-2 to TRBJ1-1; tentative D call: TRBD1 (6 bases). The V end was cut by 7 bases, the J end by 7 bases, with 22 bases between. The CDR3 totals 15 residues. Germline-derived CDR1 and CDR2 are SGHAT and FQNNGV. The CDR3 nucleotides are TGTGCCAGCACTCTACTACAGGGTGGGGGTGATGAAGCTTTCTTT. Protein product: CASTLLQGGGDEAFF.

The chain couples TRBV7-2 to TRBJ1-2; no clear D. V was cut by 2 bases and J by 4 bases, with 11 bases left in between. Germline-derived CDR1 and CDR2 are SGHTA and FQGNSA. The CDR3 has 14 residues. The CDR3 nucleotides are TGTGCCAGCAGCTTATCTTACGGTATCTATGGCTACACCTTC. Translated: CASSLSYGIYGYTF.

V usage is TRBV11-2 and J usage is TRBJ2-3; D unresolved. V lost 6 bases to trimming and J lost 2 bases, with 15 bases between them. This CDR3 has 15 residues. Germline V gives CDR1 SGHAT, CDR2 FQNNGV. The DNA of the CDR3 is TGTGCCAGCAGTATGCGGAGAGGCGCCACAGATACGCAGTATTTT. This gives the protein CASSMRRGATDTQYF.

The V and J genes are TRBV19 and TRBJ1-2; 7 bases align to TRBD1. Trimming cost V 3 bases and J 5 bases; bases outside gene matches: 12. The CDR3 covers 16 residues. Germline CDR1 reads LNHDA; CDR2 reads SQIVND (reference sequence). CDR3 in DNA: TGTGCCAGTAGTATCCCCCTTGGAGGGGGCGCGTATGGCTACACCTTC. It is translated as CASSIPLGGGAYGYTF.

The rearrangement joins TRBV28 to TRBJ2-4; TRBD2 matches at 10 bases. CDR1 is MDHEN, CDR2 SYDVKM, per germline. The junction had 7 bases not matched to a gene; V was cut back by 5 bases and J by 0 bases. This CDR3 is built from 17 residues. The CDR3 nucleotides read TGTGCCAGCAGTACTTGGACTAGCGGAATAGCCAAAAACATTCAGTACTTC. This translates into CASSTWTSGIAKNIQYF.

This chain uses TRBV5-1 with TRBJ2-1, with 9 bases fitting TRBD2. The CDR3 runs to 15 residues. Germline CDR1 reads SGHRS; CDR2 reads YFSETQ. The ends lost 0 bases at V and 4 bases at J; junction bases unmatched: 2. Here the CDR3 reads CASSLDAGGYNEQFF. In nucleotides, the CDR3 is TGCGCCAGCAGCTTGGACGCGGGAGGGTACAATGAGCAGTTCTTC.

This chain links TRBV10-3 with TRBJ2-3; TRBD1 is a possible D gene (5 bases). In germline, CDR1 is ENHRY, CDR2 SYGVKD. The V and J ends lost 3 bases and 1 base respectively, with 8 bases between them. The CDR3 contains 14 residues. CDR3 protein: CAISDLGGTDTQYF. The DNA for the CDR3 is TGTGCCATCAGTGACCTAGGGGGCACAGATACGCAGTATTTT.

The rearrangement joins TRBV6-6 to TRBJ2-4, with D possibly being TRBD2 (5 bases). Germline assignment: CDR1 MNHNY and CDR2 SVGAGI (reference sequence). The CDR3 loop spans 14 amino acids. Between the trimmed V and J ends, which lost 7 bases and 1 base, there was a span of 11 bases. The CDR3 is CASTLPGAKNIQYF. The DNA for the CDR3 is TGTGCCAGCACCCTTCCGGGGGCCAAAAACATTCAGTACTTC.

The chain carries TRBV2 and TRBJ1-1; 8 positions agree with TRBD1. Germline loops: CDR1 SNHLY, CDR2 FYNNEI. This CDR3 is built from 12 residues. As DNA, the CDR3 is TGTGCTAGGGGGACAGGGAACACTGAAGCTTTCTTT. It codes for CARGTGNTEAFF.

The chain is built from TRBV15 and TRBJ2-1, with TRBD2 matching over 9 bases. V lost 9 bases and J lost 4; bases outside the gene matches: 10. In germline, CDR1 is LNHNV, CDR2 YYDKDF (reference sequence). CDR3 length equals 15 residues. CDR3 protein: CATYHSGSRYNEQFF. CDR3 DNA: TGTGCCACTTATCATAGCGGGAGTAGGTACAATGAGCAGTTCTTC.

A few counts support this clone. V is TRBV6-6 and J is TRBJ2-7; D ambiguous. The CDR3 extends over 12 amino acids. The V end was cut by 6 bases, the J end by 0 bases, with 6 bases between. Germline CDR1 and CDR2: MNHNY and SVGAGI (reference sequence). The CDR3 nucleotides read TGTGCCAGCAGGCCCAGCTCCTACGAGCAGTACTTC. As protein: CASRPSSYEQYF.

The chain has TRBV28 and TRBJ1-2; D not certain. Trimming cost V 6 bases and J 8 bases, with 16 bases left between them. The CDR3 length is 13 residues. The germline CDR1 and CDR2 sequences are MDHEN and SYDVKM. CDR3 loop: CASSADLDGGYTF. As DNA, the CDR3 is TGTGCCAGCAGCGCGGATCTCGACGGGGGCTACACCTTC.

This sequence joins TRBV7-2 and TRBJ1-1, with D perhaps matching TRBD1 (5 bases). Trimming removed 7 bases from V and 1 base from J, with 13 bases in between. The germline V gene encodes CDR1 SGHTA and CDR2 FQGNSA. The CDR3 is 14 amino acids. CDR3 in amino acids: CASTLGAQNTEAFF. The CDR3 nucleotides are TGTGCCAGCACCCTTGGGGCCCAGAACACTGAAGCTTTCTTT.

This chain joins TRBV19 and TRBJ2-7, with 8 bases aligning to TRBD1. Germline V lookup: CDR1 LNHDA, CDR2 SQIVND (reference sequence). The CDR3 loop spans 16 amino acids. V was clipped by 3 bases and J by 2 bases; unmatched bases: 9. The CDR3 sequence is CASSILRTGKPYEQYF. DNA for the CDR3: TGTGCCAGTAGTATTCTCCGGACAGGGAAGCCCTACGAGCAGTACTTC.

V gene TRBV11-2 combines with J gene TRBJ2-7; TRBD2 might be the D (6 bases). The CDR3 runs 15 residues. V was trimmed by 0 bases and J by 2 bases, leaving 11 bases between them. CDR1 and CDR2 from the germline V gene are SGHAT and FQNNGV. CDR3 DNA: TGTGCCAGCAGCTTAGATTGGGGGGTCACCTACGAGCAGTACTTC. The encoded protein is CASSLDWGVTYEQYF.

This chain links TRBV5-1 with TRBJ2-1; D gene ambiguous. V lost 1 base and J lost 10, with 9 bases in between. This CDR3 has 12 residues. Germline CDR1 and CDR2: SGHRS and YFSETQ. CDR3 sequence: CASSLNSREQFF. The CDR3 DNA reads TGCGCCAGCAGCTTGAACTCCCGGGAGCAGTTCTTC.

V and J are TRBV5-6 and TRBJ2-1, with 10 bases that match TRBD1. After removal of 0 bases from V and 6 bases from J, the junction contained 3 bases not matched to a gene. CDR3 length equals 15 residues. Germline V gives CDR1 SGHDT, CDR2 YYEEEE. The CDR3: CASSLDGQGGNEQFF. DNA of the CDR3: TGTGCCAGCAGCTTGGATGGACAGGGGGGCAATGAGCAGTTCTTC.

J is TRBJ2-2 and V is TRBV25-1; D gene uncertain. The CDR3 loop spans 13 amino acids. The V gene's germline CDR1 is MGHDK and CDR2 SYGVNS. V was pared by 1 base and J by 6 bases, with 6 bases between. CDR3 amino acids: CASSELSAGELFF. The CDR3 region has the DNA TGTGCCAGCAGTGAATTGTCAGCCGGGGAGCTGTTTTTT.

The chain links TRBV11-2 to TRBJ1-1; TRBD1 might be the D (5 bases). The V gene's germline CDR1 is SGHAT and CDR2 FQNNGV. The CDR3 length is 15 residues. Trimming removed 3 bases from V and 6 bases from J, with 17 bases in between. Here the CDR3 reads CASSFPSGALAEAFF. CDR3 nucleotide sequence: TGTGCCAGCAGCTTTCCCTCTGGGGCTTTGGCTGAAGCTTTCTTT. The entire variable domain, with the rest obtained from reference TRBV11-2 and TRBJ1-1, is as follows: EAGVAQSPRYKIIEKRQSVAFWCNPISGHATLYWYQQILGQGPKLLIQFQNNGVVDDSQLPKDRFSAERLKGVDSTLKIQPAKLEDSAVYLCASSFPSGALAEAFFGQGTRLTVV.

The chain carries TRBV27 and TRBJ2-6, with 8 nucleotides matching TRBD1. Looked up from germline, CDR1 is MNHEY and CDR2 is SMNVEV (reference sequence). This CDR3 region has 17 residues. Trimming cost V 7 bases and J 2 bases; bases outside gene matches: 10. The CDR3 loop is CASKWTGMEAGANVLTF. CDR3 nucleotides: TGTGCCAGCAAGTGGACAGGGATGGAGGCTGGGGCCAACGTCCTGACTTTC.

CDR3 residues: CASAMGGVYGYTF. In DNA form, the CDR3 reads TGTGCCAGTGCCATGGGAGGAGTCTATGGCTACACCTTC. The chain recombines TRBV19 with TRBJ1-2; D not resolved. The V end lost 8 bases, the J end lost 4 bases, and 14 bases lay between the germline ends. This CDR3 has 13 residues. CDR1 LNHDA and CDR2 SQIVND come from the germline V gene (reference sequence).

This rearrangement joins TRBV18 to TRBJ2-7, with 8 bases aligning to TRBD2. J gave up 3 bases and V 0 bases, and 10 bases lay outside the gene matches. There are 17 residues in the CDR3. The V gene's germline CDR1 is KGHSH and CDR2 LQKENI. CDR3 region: CASSPPTGRARGYEQYF. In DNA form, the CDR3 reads TGTGCCAGCTCACCACCAACCGGGAGGGCCAGGGGCTACGAGCAGTACTTC.

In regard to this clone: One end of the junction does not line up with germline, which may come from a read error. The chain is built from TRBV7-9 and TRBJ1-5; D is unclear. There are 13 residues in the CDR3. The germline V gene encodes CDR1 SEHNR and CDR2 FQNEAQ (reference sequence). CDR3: CSSSQYSNQPQHF. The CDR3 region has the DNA TGTTCCAGCAGCCAGTATAGCAATCAGCCCCAGCATTTT.

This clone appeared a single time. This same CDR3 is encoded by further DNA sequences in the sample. The CDR3 nucleotides read TGCGCCAGCAGCCCGCGGACAGCTAACACTGAAGCTTTCTTT. This sequence encodes CASSPRTANTEAFF. The chain combines TRBV5-1 with TRBJ1-1, with D perhaps matching TRBD1 (6 bases). Trimming pared 4 bases from V and 2 bases from J, leaving 12 bases between. From germline, CDR1 is SGHRS and CDR2 YFSETQ. CDR3 length equals 14 residues.

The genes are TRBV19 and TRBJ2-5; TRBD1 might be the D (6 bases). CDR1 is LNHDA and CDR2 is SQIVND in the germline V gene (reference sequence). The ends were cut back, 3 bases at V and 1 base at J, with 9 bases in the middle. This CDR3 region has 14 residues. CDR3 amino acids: CASSILQGQETQYF. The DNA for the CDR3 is TGTGCCAGTAGTATTCTACAGGGCCAAGAGACCCAGTACTTC.